This TCR beta chain was documented in a study of post-analysis software for immune sequencing data. The TCR beta cDNA libraries contained unique molecular identifiers. TCRdb re-called the PCR reads through MiXCR, storing one row per CDR3 protein. The sample shows approximately 770,000 distinct CDR3 sequences, 46% of them seen only once. This clonotype has only a few counts. Sequencing was done on a sample of blood. This receptor was taken from a girl under 18 with multiple sclerosis.

The chain's CDR3 is CASSPYGPNEQFF. The CDR3 DNA sequence: TGTGCCAGCAGCCCCTACGGACCCAATGAGCAGTTCTTC. The chain has TRBV7-6 and TRBJ2-1, with D uncertain. The V gene lost 5 bases and the J gene lost 6 bases, with 11 bases spanning the gap. Germline V CDR1 and CDR2: SGHVS, FNYEAQ. This CDR3 has 13 amino acids.